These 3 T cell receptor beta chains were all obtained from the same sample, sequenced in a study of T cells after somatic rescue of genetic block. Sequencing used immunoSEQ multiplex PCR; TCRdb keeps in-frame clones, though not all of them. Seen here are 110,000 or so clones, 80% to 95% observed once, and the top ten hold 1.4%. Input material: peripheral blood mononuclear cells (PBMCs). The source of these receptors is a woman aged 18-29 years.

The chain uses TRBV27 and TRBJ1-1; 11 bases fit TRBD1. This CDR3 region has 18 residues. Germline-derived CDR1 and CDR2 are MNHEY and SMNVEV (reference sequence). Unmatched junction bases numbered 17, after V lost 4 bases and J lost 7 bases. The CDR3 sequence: CASSSLNLRTGGKNEAFF. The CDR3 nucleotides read TGTGCCAGCAGTTCACTAAATCTCCGGACAGGGGGCAAAAATGAAGCTTTCTTT.

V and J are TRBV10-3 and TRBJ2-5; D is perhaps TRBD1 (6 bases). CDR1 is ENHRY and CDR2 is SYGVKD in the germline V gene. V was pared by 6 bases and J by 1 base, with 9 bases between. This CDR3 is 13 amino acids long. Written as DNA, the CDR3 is TGTGCCATCAGAGGACAGCCCCAAGAGACCCAGTACTTC. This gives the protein CAIRGQPQETQYF.

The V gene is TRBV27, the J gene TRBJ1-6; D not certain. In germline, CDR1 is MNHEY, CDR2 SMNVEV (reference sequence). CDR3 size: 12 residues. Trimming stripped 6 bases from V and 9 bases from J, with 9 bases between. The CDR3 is CASRGLGSPLHF. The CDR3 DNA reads TGTGCCAGCAGGGGTCTTGGTTCACCCCTCCACTTT.